The 31 T cell receptor beta chains in this list originate from one sample, sequenced in a study of T cells expressing NK-cell markers. From the 5' RACE reads, TCRdb lists one entry per CDR3 protein and no DNA. The sample table sets out roughly 170,000 distinct CDR3 sequences. The sample comprised blood T cells: a sorted CD56 or NKG2C T cell subset, CD4+ or CD8+ T cells, or bulk PBMC T cells (not recorded which). The source is a woman aged 18 to 69 in good health.

CDR3: CASGLVPGHGLRMNTEAFF. The chain has TRBV12-5 and TRBJ1-1; as DNA is missing, the TRBD1 call by TCRdb cannot be tested. The CDR3 has 19 amino acids. In germline, CDR1 is LGHNT, CDR2 FRNRAP.

The chain carries TRBV2 and TRBJ1-5; with no DNA, the TCRdb D assignment of TRBD1 cannot be verified. The CDR3 length is 17 residues. CDR1 SNHLY and CDR2 FYNNEI come from the germline V gene. The CDR3 spells CASSETAGTAINQPQHF.

This chain connects TRBV11-2 to TRBJ2-7. Germline V lookup: CDR1 SGHAT, CDR2 FQNNGV. CDR3 size: 14 residues. This chain's CDR3 is CASSRGSPSYEQYF.

The chain couples TRBV20-1 to TRBJ2-2; TCRdb gives TRBD1 as the D gene, but with no DNA this cannot be confirmed. This CDR3 has 16 residues. Germline CDR1 and CDR2: DFQATT and SNEGSKA (reference sequence). CDR3 amino acids: CSARPLGGANTGELFF.

The chain uses TRBV20-1 and TRBJ1-2; the D call of TRBD1 rests on TCRdb alone, since no DNA is present to check it. The CDR3 is 14 amino acids. Germline CDR1 and CDR2: DFQATT and SNEGSKA (reference sequence). Here the CDR3 reads CSATHGAVIGGYTF.

The V and J genes are TRBV6-1 and TRBJ2-7; TCRdb's D call, TRBD2, is unchecked because there is no DNA. Germline V CDR1 and CDR2: MNHNS, SASEGT. The CDR3 extends over 13 amino acids. The chain's CDR3 is CASSERLADEQYF.

The genes are TRBV12-3 or TRBV12-4 and TRBJ2-3; TCRdb returns TRBD1, unconfirmable since there is no DNA. The CDR3 is 15 amino acids. The chain's CDR3 is CASSWGAGSTDTQYF.

The rearrangement uses TRBV25-1 and TRBJ2-1; the D call from TCRdb, TRBD1, cannot be confirmed without DNA. The CDR3 length is 16 residues. CDR1 MGHDK and CDR2 SYGVNS come from the germline V gene. The CDR3: CASSSPLGTGSGEQFF.

The chain combines TRBV20-1 with TRBJ2-2; TCRdb outputs TRBD1, but without DNA this stays unchecked. The CDR3 consists of 14 residues. Germline V gene lookup returns CDR1 DFQATT and CDR2 SNEGSKA (reference sequence). The CDR3 loop is CSAPGQIDTGELFF.

J is TRBJ2-1 and V is TRBV20-1. The CDR3 sequence is 14 residues long. Germline V gene data show CDR1 as DFQATT and CDR2 as SNEGSKA (reference sequence). CDR3 loop: CSARGQRGYNEQFF.

This chain uses TRBV20-1 with TRBJ1-1. The germline V gene has CDR1 DFQATT and CDR2 SNEGSKA (reference sequence). The CDR3 is 14 residues long. The chain's CDR3 is CSAPRAEKNTEAFF.

The chain employs TRBV20-1 and TRBJ2-3. CDR3 length: 15 residues. Looked up from germline, CDR1 is DFQATT and CDR2 is SNEGSKA (reference sequence). CDR3 sequence: CSARDGGSWADTQYF.

The CDR3 spells CASKFSGGDEQFF. The J gene is TRBJ2-1, the V gene TRBV6-5; TCRdb names TRBD1, which stays unverified in the absence of DNA. The CDR3 consists of 13 residues. Germline V lookup: CDR1 MNHEY, CDR2 SVGAGI.

This rearrangement joins TRBV6-2 or TRBV6-3 to TRBJ2-7. Germline V gene data show CDR1 as MNHEY and CDR2 as SVGEGT. CDR3 size: 16 residues. The CDR3 reads CASSYMETSIRYEQYF.

The chain joins TRBV5-4 to TRBJ2-1; TCRdb proposes TRBD2, but this gene call is untestable without DNA. Germline CDR1 and CDR2: SGHNT and YYREEE (reference sequence). The CDR3 covers 15 residues. The CDR3 is CASSSRLAGFEEQFF. The entire variable domain, with the rest obtained from reference TRBV5-4 and TRBJ2-1, is as follows: ETGVTQSPTHLIKTRGQQVTLRCSSQSGHNTVSWYQQALGQGPQFIFQYYREEENGRGNFPPRFSGLQFPNYSSELNVNALELDDSALYLCASSSRLAGFEEQFFGPGTRLTVL.

The rearrangement links TRBV6-1 to TRBJ2-3; checking the TCRdb D call of TRBD1 is not possible without DNA. The CDR3 length is 15 residues. Germline assignment: CDR1 MNHNS and CDR2 SASEGT. This CDR3 reads CAARGTEPFTDTQYF.

The chain has TRBV13 and TRBJ2-1; TCRdb's assignment of TRBD1 cannot be checked, as there is no DNA. The CDR3 is made up of 16 amino acids. Germline CDR1 and CDR2: PRHDT and FYEKMQ (reference sequence). The CDR3 is CASSPPVRAGYNEQFF.

V and J are TRBV4-1 and TRBJ2-1; the D call from TCRdb, TRBD2, cannot be confirmed without DNA. In germline, CDR1 is MGHRA, CDR2 YSYEKL. This CDR3 contains 15 residues. CDR3 residues: CASSQGLAGGGEQFF.

The gene calls are TRBV12-3 or TRBV12-4 and TRBJ1-6; no DNA is available, so the TRBD1 call from TCRdb remains unchecked. This CDR3 spans 14 amino acids. The CDR3 sequence is CASSTGQINSPLHF.

The J gene is TRBJ2-2, the V gene TRBV15; TCRdb designates TRBD1, a call that cannot be tested without DNA. The CDR3 consists of 12 residues. Germline lookup yields CDR1 LNHNV and CDR2 YYDKDF (reference sequence). CDR3: CATAPRTGELFF.

V gene TRBV3-1 combines with J gene TRBJ1-6; TCRdb's assignment of TRBD1 cannot be checked, as there is no DNA. This CDR3 region has 15 residues. Germline assignment: CDR1 LGHDT and CDR2 YNNKEL (reference sequence). The CDR3 reads CASSQGPAGESPLHF.

The gene calls are TRBV5-8 and TRBJ2-3. Germline V gene data show CDR1 as SGHTS and CDR2 as YDEGEE. CDR3 size: 15 residues. CDR3 in amino acids: CASSLALTSTDTQYF.

The chain employs TRBV7-3 and TRBJ1-1. This CDR3 spans 14 amino acids. The germline CDR1 and CDR2 sequences are SGHTA and FQGTGA. This CDR3 is CASSLSWQGPEAFF.

CDR3: CASSTSGTGDDKQYF. The V gene is TRBV19, the J gene TRBJ2-7; lacking DNA, the TRBD1 call made by TCRdb goes unchecked. The CDR3 contains 15 residues. Germline values: CDR1 LNHDA, CDR2 SQIVND (reference sequence).

This sequence joins TRBV5-6 and TRBJ2-4; the D gene TCRdb calls, TRBD1, cannot be checked with no DNA. In germline, CDR1 is SGHDT, CDR2 YYEEEE. The CDR3 runs 15 residues. The CDR3 loop is CASSHGGQGAYIQYF. The full variable domain, its missing parts supplied by reference TRBV5-6 and TRBJ2-4, is DAGVTQSPTHLIKTRGQQVTLRCSPKSGHDTVSWYQQALGQGPQFIFQYYEEEERQRGNFPDRFSGHQFPNYSSELNVNALLLGDSALYLCASSHGGQGAYIQYFGAGTRLSVL.

The chain employs TRBV5-1 and TRBJ1-4. Germline CDR1 reads SGHRS; CDR2 reads YFSETQ. This CDR3 comprises 13 residues. The CDR3 protein is CASSSPRGEKLFF.

The J gene is TRBJ2-2, the V gene TRBV4-2; TCRdb outputs TRBD1, but without DNA this stays unchecked. This CDR3 contains 13 residues. Germline CDR1 and CDR2: LGHNA and YNFKEQ. The CDR3 sequence is CASSREGTGELFF.

The rearrangement joins TRBV20-1 to TRBJ2-3; TCRdb's assignment of TRBD1 cannot be checked, as there is no DNA. The CDR3 spans 15 residues. Germline assignment: CDR1 DFQATT and CDR2 SNEGSKA (reference sequence). CDR3 residues: CSARDPGQGGDTQYF.

J is TRBJ2-1 and V is TRBV7-8; without DNA, the TCRdb call of TRBD2 cannot be checked. Germline loops: CDR1 SGHVS, CDR2 FQNEAQ. This CDR3 region has 14 residues. The CDR3 is CASSSLTSYNEQFF.

The chain uses TRBV6-1 and TRBJ2-7. Looked up from germline, CDR1 is MNHNS and CDR2 is SASEGT. This CDR3 comprises 15 residues. CDR3 in amino acids: CASSKHGPRTYEQYF.

The chain employs TRBV9 and TRBJ2-1. The CDR3 consists of 15 residues. CDR1 is SGDLS and CDR2 is YYNGEE in the germline V gene. The CDR3 region is CASSKDRGSYNEQFF.